These 22 T cell receptor beta chains originate from one sample sequenced in a study of regulatory and conventional T cells in RAG deficiency. Assay used: immunoSEQ multiplex PCR; TCRdb lists only in-frame clones, some missing. Here the sample spans 30,000 to 40,000 clones, approximately 90% being singletons. This same sample was also part of a study on regulatory T cells. That source adds: The PCR used 52 TRBV and 13 TRBJ primers.

Input material: CD8+ T cells sorted from blood. The receptor source for this set is a human donor in good health.

The rearrangement links TRBV4-1 to TRBJ1-1, with D perhaps TRBD1 (5 bases). This CDR3 has 13 residues. Trimming left V 1 base short and J 7 bases short, with 10 bases between. The V gene's germline CDR1 is MGHRA and CDR2 YSYEKL. In DNA, the CDR3 is TGCGCCAGCAGCCAAGGAGGGGTTATTGAAGCTTTCTTT. Translation gives CASSQGGVIEAFF.

This chain joins TRBV28 and TRBJ2-7; 10 bases are a match to TRBD1. The V gene end was trimmed by 6 bases and the J gene end by 2 bases; junction bases not matched to a gene: 4. This CDR3 has 14 amino acids. CDR1 MDHEN and CDR2 SYDVKM come from the germline V gene. This chain's CDR3 is CASRGTGVTYEQYF. The DNA of the CDR3 is TGTGCCAGCAGGGGGACAGGGGTCACCTACGAGCAGTACTTC.

The chain employs TRBV7-9 and TRBJ1-1; no clear D gene. This CDR3 has 10 residues. V was shortened by 5 bases and J by 11 bases, with 9 bases between the two germline ends. Germline V lookup: CDR1 SEHNR, CDR2 FQNEAQ (reference sequence). The CDR3 spells CASSLQWAFF. Written as DNA, the CDR3 is TGTGCCAGCAGCCTACAGTGGGCTTTCTTT.

The sample holds one count of this clone. CDR3 in DNA: TGTGCCATTAGCTCAGGGGGACGAGGCTATGGCTACACCTTC. Translation gives CAISSGGRGYGYTF. The chain uses TRBV6-5 and TRBJ1-2, with 7 bases that match TRBD1. In germline, CDR1 is MNHEY, CDR2 SVGAGI. J gave up 4 bases and V 10 bases, and 12 bases lay outside the gene matches. The CDR3 length is 14 residues.

The rearrangement uses TRBV6-1 and TRBJ2-1, with TRBD2 matching over 7 bases. The germline CDR1 and CDR2 sequences are MNHNS and SASEGT. The J segment lost 10 bases and the V segment lost 2 bases, leaving 5 bases of the junction unmatched. The CDR3 extends over 13 amino acids. CDR3 DNA: TGTGCCAGCAGTGAAACAGTGGGGGGGGAGCAGTTCTTC. It specifies CASSETVGGEQFF.

The CDR3 reads CASSFSDRETQYF. The CDR3 DNA follows: TGTGCCAGCAGTTTCTCCGATAGAGAGACCCAGTACTTC. The chain is built from TRBV27 and TRBJ2-5; D gene uncertain. The CDR3 covers 13 residues. Trimming removed 3 bases at V and 4 bases at J, with 9 bases between. CDR1 and CDR2 from the germline V gene are MNHEY and SMNVEV (reference sequence).

This chain connects TRBV29-1 to TRBJ1-1, with 9 bases matching TRBD1. Germline V gives CDR1 SQVTM, CDR2 ANQGSEA. The J segment lost 5 bases and the V segment lost 7 bases, leaving 20 bases of the junction unmatched. This CDR3 is built from 17 residues. CDR3 DNA sequence: TGCAGCGCCCGAGAGAGACAGGGGGTCCCTACGGGGACTGAAGCTTTCTTT. Its protein product is CSARERQGVPTGTEAFF. Variable domain in full (rest from reference TRBV29-1 and TRBJ1-1): SAVISQKPSRDICQRGTSLTIQCQVDSQVTMMFWYRQQPGQSLTLIATANQGSEATYESGFVIDKFPISRPNLTFSTLTVSNMSPEDSSIYLCSARERQGVPTGTEAFFGQGTRLTVV.

The CDR3, as DNA: TGTGCCTGGAGTGTAGGAATGAAAAAAAGGGGCGGACGCTATGGCTACACCTTC. It translates to CAWSVGMKKRGGRYGYTF. The rearrangement joins TRBV30 to TRBJ1-2; TRBD1 might be the D (5 bases). The V gene's germline CDR1 is GTSNPN and CDR2 SVGIG (reference sequence). The germline V and J ends were trimmed by 0 bases and 4 bases, with 24 bases remaining between them. The CDR3 consists of 18 residues.

A single count supports this clone. The rearrangement uses TRBV9 and TRBJ1-6; unclear D gene. This CDR3 has 12 amino acids. V gave up 3 bases and J gave up 13 bases, with 11 bases separating them. CDR1 is SGDLS, CDR2 YYNGEE, per germline. The CDR3 sequence: CASSGRFPPLHF. The DNA for the CDR3 is TGTGCCAGCAGCGGGAGGTTCCCCCCCCTCCACTTT. Together with reference TRBV9 and TRBJ1-6, the CDR3 gives the full variable domain: DSGVTQTPKHLITATGQRVTLRCSPRSGDLSVYWYQQSLDQGLQFLIQYYNGEERAKGNILERFSAQQFPDLHSELNLSSLELGDSALYFCASSGRFPPLHFGNGTRLTVT.

The V call is TRBV27, the J call TRBJ1-1; 9 bases match TRBD1. This CDR3 has 15 residues. Germline CDR1 is MNHEY and CDR2 is SMNVEV (reference sequence). The V gene end was trimmed by 5 bases and the J gene end by 0 bases; junction bases not matched to a gene: 4. The CDR3 DNA sequence: TGTGCCAGCAGTACCCGACAGGGGGTGAACACTGAAGCTTTCTTT. Protein product: CASSTRQGVNTEAFF.

V and J are TRBV27 and TRBJ1-3, with D unclear. CDR1 MNHEY and CDR2 SMNVEV come from the germline V gene (reference sequence). This CDR3 is built from 15 residues. Trimming pared 0 bases from V and 0 bases from J, leaving 6 bases between. The CDR3 protein is CASSLSAASGNTIYF. In DNA, the CDR3 is TGTGCCAGCAGTTTATCTGCGGCCTCTGGAAACACCATATATTTT.

This clone was detected once. This chain uses TRBV9 with TRBJ2-3, with 11 bases identical to TRBD2. From germline, CDR1 is SGDLS and CDR2 YYNGEE. CDR3 length: 18 amino acids. V dropped 4 bases and J dropped 4; count of bases not matched to a gene: 14. The CDR3, as DNA: TGTGCCAGCAGCTCCCGGGGTAGCGGGGGGGACCAGGCAGATACGCAGTATTTT. Its translation: CASSSRGSGGDQADTQYF. The whole variable domain, filled in from reference TRBV9 and TRBJ2-3, reads DSGVTQTPKHLITATGQRVTLRCSPRSGDLSVYWYQQSLDQGLQFLIQYYNGEERAKGNILERFSAQQFPDLHSELNLSSLELGDSALYFCASSSRGSGGDQADTQYFGPGTRLTVL.

V usage is TRBV6-1 and J usage is TRBJ1-2; 7 bases agree with TRBD1. This CDR3 contains 14 residues. The germline CDR1 and CDR2 sequences are MNHNS and SASEGT. V shed 4 bases and J 7 bases; nucleotides not matched to a gene: 9. CDR3 nucleotide sequence: TGTGCCAGCAGTGGGGCCGACAGGGCCGGTGGCTACACCTTC. This translates into CASSGADRAGGYTF.

J is TRBJ2-3 and V is TRBV9; 10 bases line up with TRBD2. The CDR3 has 17 residues. J was trimmed by 3 bases and V by 0 bases; bases with no gene match: 7. Per the germline V gene, CDR1 is SGDLS and CDR2 is YYNGEE. The CDR3 spells CASSVADFSGRTDTQYF. The CDR3 DNA reads as TGTGCCAGCAGCGTAGCCGATTTTAGCGGGAGGACAGATACGCAGTATTTT.

The chain is built from TRBV9 and TRBJ2-2; D remains unclear. Germline V gene sequence: CDR1 SGDLS, CDR2 YYNGEE. This CDR3 has 12 residues. V lost 1 base and J 2 bases, leaving 0 bases between the germline ends. The CDR3 bases are TGTGCCAGCAGCGTAAACACCGGGGAGCTGTTTTTT. Amino acids: CASSVNTGELFF.

The chain recombines TRBV7-9 with TRBJ1-1, with D possibly TRBD1 on 6 matching bases. The CDR3 covers 11 residues. Germline assignment: CDR1 SEHNR and CDR2 FQNEAQ (reference sequence). The CDR3 is CAGQSNTEAFF. As DNA, the CDR3 is TGTGCGGGACAATCGAACACTGAAGCTTTCTTT.

V and J are TRBV2 and TRBJ1-2; 7 bases match TRBD1. The CDR3 has 14 amino acids. The V gene's germline CDR1 is SNHLY and CDR2 FYNNEI. With 2 bases clipped from V and 8 bases from J, the junction kept 8 bases outside the gene matches. This chain's CDR3 is CASSENWTGDGYTF. CDR3 in DNA: TGTGCCAGCAGTGAAAACTGGACAGGAGACGGCTACACCTTC.

The chain links TRBV25-1 to TRBJ1-2; D is unclear. The V end lost 2 bases, the J end lost 6 bases, and 7 bases lay between the germline ends. The CDR3 consists of 12 residues. Germline loops: CDR1 MGHDK, CDR2 SYGVNS. This chain's CDR3 is CASSEKWDGYTF. CDR3 DNA sequence: TGTGCCAGCAGTGAAAAATGGGATGGCTACACCTTC.

Turning to this clone: A junction end diverges from the germline sequence, so it may reflect a read error. Other DNA sequences of this sample code for an identical CDR3. V usage is TRBV6-5 and J usage is TRBJ1-2; TRBD1 matches 8 bases. From germline, CDR1 is MNHEY and CDR2 SVGAGI. The CDR3 consists of 14 residues. The CDR3 sequence: CATSGQGGYYGYTF. CDR3 sequence (DNA): TGCGCCACCTCCGGACAGGGAGGTTACTATGGCTACACCTTC.

The J gene is TRBJ1-2, the V gene TRBV2; possibly TRBD1 for D (6 bases). The germline V gene encodes CDR1 SNHLY and CDR2 FYNNEI. V was cut by 4 bases and J by 8 bases, with 14 bases left in between. CDR3 size: 13 residues. The CDR3 region is CASSVAGGKGYTF. The CDR3 DNA follows: TGTGCCAGCAGTGTGGCCGGGGGCAAAGGCTACACCTTC.

This clone was observed a few times. This rearrangement joins TRBV4-2 to TRBJ2-3; 9 bases agree with TRBD2. CDR3 length equals 16 residues. V lost 0 bases to trimming and J lost 4 bases; unmatched junction nucleotides: 5. Germline values: CDR1 LGHNA, CDR2 YNFKEQ. CDR3 protein: CASSQDRGGGADTQYF. CDR3 coding DNA: TGTGCCAGCAGCCAAGATCGGGGCGGGGGGGCAGATACGCAGTATTTT.

The rearrangement links TRBV28 to TRBJ1-1; 10 bases align to TRBD1. This CDR3 has 15 amino acids. Germline V lookup: CDR1 MDHEN, CDR2 SYDVKM. V was pared by 6 bases and J by 1 base, with 5 bases of the junction left unmatched. This CDR3 is CASRRQGAENTEAFF. The CDR3 region has the DNA TGTGCCAGCAGGCGACAGGGGGCGGAGAACACTGAAGCTTTCTTT.